A single sample gave rise to the 32 T cell receptor beta chains below, sequenced in a study of vaccination and CD4 T cells after COVID-19. Sequenced with the Oncomine TCR Beta short-read assay was DNA taken from cultured CD4+ T cells. MiXCR was run by TCRdb on the PCR reads, yielding one entry per CDR3 protein. The sample holds tens of thousands of distinct CDR3 sequences; under 65% are singletons and the top ten take 13%. The treatment here: roughly ten-day PBMC culture with coronavirus spike peptide pools or control peptides (ViraFEST assay). These receptors' targets are unknown. Sequenced material: CD4+ T cells from blood, cultured in vitro, taken after SARS-CoV-2 vaccination. The receptors shown here come from a human donor who received a COVID-19 vaccine.

The chain links TRBV12-5 to TRBJ1-2; D might be TRBD1 (5 bases). Germline V lookup: CDR1 LGHNT, CDR2 FRNRAP. Between the trimmed V and J ends, which lost 8 bases and 4 bases, there was a span of 17 bases. This CDR3 has 14 residues. The CDR3 here is CASHGATPPYGYTF. The CDR3 DNA sequence: TGTGCTAGTCATGGGGCGACGCCTCCCTATGGCTACACCTTC.

The V and J genes are TRBV23-1 and TRBJ1-1; tentatively, D is TRBD1 (6 bases). Being an ORF, TRBV23-1 has a function that is uncertain. There are 13 residues in the CDR3. Trimming took 6 bases from V and 2 from J, leaving 10 bases between them. DNA for the CDR3: TGCGCCAGCAGCCGACAGGTTAACACTGAAGCTTTCTTT. Translating it yields CASSRQVNTEAFF.

The rearrangement uses TRBV7-2 and TRBJ1-2; 10 nucleotides agree with TRBD1. Germline V gene lookup returns CDR1 SGHTA and CDR2 FQGNSA. V dropped 4 bases and J dropped 5; count of bases not matched to a gene: 7. The CDR3 totals 15 residues. CDR3 residues: CASSSRTGGIYGYTF. In DNA, the CDR3 is TGTGCCAGCAGCTCTAGGACAGGGGGGATATATGGCTACACCTTC.

This chain links TRBV9 with TRBJ2-5; 7 bases are a match to TRBD1. The length of the CDR3 is 14 residues. Germline V lookup: CDR1 SGDLS, CDR2 YYNGEE. J lost 4 bases, V lost 4 bases, and 7 bases had no gene match. CDR3 amino acids: CASSRGGGGETQYF. CDR3 bases: TGTGCCAGCAGCAGAGGGGGCGGAGGAGAGACCCAGTACTTC.

This clonotype was observed a few times. The V and J genes are TRBV19 and TRBJ1-2, with 12 bases matching TRBD1. V dropped 5 bases and J dropped 7; count of bases not matched to a gene: 5. Germline V gene lookup returns CDR1 LNHDA and CDR2 SQIVND (reference sequence). The CDR3 has 14 amino acids. The CDR3 DNA follows: TGTGCCAGTAGTTCGGGACAGGGGGCGGCTGGCTACACCTTC. Translation gives CASSSGQGAAGYTF.

The chain carries TRBV12-3 or TRBV12-4 and TRBJ2-7, with TRBD2 matching over 7 bases. After removal of 6 bases from V and 0 bases from J, the junction contained 8 bases not matched to a gene. The CDR3 is 15 residues long. The CDR3 region is CASRKAGPSSYEQYF. In DNA form, the CDR3 reads TGTGCCAGCAGGAAAGCGGGGCCCAGCTCCTACGAGCAGTACTTC.

The chain links TRBV2 to TRBJ2-3; TRBD1 might be the D (6 bases). The germline V gene encodes CDR1 SNHLY and CDR2 FYNNEI. The germline V and J ends were trimmed by 4 bases and 2 bases, with 13 bases remaining between them. The CDR3 consists of 15 residues. The CDR3 loop reads CASSGGRDITDTQYF. CDR3 bases: TGTGCCAGCAGTGGGGGAAGGGACATCACAGATACGCAGTATTTT.

V and J are TRBV2 and TRBJ2-1; TRBD1 agrees at 7 bases. V lost 4 bases to trimming and J lost 9 bases; unmatched junction nucleotides: 12. CDR1 and CDR2 (germline): SNHLY, FYNNEI. The CDR3 runs to 15 residues. The CDR3 DNA reads TGTGCCAGCAGTGTAATTAGACAGGGTGGAGGTGAGCAGTTCTTC. It yields the protein CASSVIRQGGGEQFF.

The J gene is TRBJ2-3, the V gene TRBV24-1; D unclear. Germline CDR1 and CDR2: KGHDR and SFDVKD. With 3 bases removed from V and 1 base from J, the gap between germline ends came to 10 bases. The CDR3 has 15 amino acids. CDR3 amino acids: CATSDSGFRTDTQYF. CDR3 bases: TGTGCCACCAGTGATAGTGGGTTCCGCACAGATACGCAGTATTTT.

The CDR3 here is CASKRTGENTGELFF. CDR3 in DNA: TGTGCCAGCAAGCGGACAGGAGAGAACACCGGGGAGCTGTTTTTT. The rearrangement joins TRBV6-1 to TRBJ2-2; 7 bases map to TRBD1. This CDR3 is built from 15 residues. Germline loops: CDR1 MNHNS, CDR2 SASEGT. Trimming removed 7 bases from V and 1 base from J; junction bases left unmatched: 6.

This clonotype was observed a single time. As DNA, the CDR3 is TGTGCCAGCAGCGACCACCGGGACAGGGGGAAAGGCTACACCTTC. Amino acids: CASSDHRDRGKGYTF. The V call is TRBV6-1, the J call TRBJ1-2, with 11 bases matching TRBD1. The CDR3 sequence is 15 residues long. Trimming removed 6 bases from V and 8 bases from J; junction bases left unmatched: 11. Germline CDR1 and CDR2: MNHNS and SASEGT.

This chain links TRBV27 with TRBJ1-5; a weak D match, TRBD1 (5 bases). The CDR3 runs 18 residues. CDR1 is MNHEY, CDR2 SMNVEV, per germline (reference sequence). The ends were cut back, 5 bases at V and 2 bases at J, with 22 bases in the middle. The CDR3 nucleotides are TGTGCCAGCAGTATAAATTTGGGGGGAGCTAGCGGCAATCAGCCCCAGCATTTT. It encodes CASSINLGGASGNQPQHF.

The DNA for the CDR3 is TGTGCCAGCAGAGGAGCGGGGGCGAACACCGGGGAGCTGTTTTTT. It codes for CASRGAGANTGELFF. The chain links TRBV6-1 to TRBJ2-2, with TRBD2 identical over 8 bases. V lost 6 bases to trimming and J lost 0 bases; unmatched junction nucleotides: 3. In germline, CDR1 is MNHNS, CDR2 SASEGT. The CDR3 consists of 15 residues.

This chain uses TRBV7-9 with TRBJ2-3; D perhaps matches TRBD1 (8 bases). The V gene's germline CDR1 is SEHNR and CDR2 FQNEAQ (reference sequence). CDR3 length equals 14 residues. Trimming shortened V by 5 bases and J by 8 bases, and 17 bases separated the two germline ends. The CDR3 DNA is TGTGCCAGCAGCCAACAGGGGGAGGGGGGTACGCAGTATTTT. It specifies CASSQQGEGGTQYF.

The genes are TRBV6-1 and TRBJ1-1; a weak D match, TRBD1 (6 bases). Per germline, CDR1 MNHNS and CDR2 SASEGT. CDR3 length: 16 amino acids. Trimming took off 4 bases at V and 0 bases at J, with 15 bases between the two ends. Here the CDR3 DNA reads TGTGCCAGCAGTGCACCGGGGGGCCGGATGAACACTGAAGCTTTCTTT. Its protein is CASSAPGGRMNTEAFF.

The rearrangement links TRBV28 to TRBJ1-5; D remains unclear. The CDR3 has 17 residues. V lost 0 bases to trimming and J lost 0 bases, with 12 bases between them. Germline V gene lookup returns CDR1 MDHEN and CDR2 SYDVKM. The CDR3 spells CASSLWVGRDSNQPQHF. The CDR3 bases are TGTGCCAGCAGTTTATGGGTCGGGAGGGATAGCAATCAGCCCCAGCATTTT.

V is TRBV18 and J is TRBJ1-2; a possible D gene is TRBD1 (5 bases). There are 14 residues in the CDR3. V was clipped by 6 bases and J by 0 bases, with 11 bases between them. Germline V gives CDR1 KGHSH, CDR2 LQKENI. CDR3 nucleotide sequence: TGTGCCAGCTCTCGGGACCCCGCTAACTATGGCTACACCTTC. Protein: CASSRDPANYGYTF.

V usage is TRBV7-9 and J usage is TRBJ1-2, with 7 bases lining up with TRBD1. V trimming: 5 bases; J trimming: 1 base; junction bases outside the gene matches: 10. This CDR3 is 16 amino acids long. Germline CDR1 SEHNR, CDR2 FQNEAQ (reference sequence). In DNA, the CDR3 is TGTGCCAGCAGCCCCCGAACAGGGGCGAATAACTATGGCTACACCTTC. This codes for CASSPRTGANNYGYTF.

The table lists this clonotype with a count of one. Compared with germline, one end of the junction differs, possibly owing to a read error. This chain connects TRBV7-9 to TRBJ2-2; D is unclear. The CDR3 loop spans 14 amino acids. Germline V gene data show CDR1 as SEHNR and CDR2 as FQNEAQ (reference sequence). For the CDR3, the DNA is TGTGCCGGCAGCTTAGTCTATTACACCGGGGAGCTGTTTTTT. It specifies CAGSLVYYTGELFF.

This clonotype was found a few times. The chain employs TRBV20-1 and TRBJ1-2; TRBD1 might be the D (5 bases). The CDR3 covers 12 residues. Germline lookup yields CDR1 DFQATT and CDR2 SNEGSKA (reference sequence). The V end lost 5 bases, the J end lost 3 bases, and 10 bases lay between the germline ends. CDR3 protein: CSAGGTHYGYTF. The CDR3 DNA sequence: TGCAGTGCTGGGGGGACTCACTATGGCTACACCTTC.

V and J are TRBV20-1 and TRBJ2-5; unclear D gene. Trimming shortened V by 5 bases and J by 1 base, and 8 bases separated the two germline ends. The CDR3 is 12 residues long. In germline, CDR1 is DFQATT, CDR2 SNEGSKA (reference sequence). The CDR3 DNA reads TGCAGTGCTGGCCCTACCCAAGAGACCCAGTACTTC. Translation: CSAGPTQETQYF.

The sample holds one count of this clonotype. The chain has TRBV18 and TRBJ1-2; D gene unclear. This CDR3 spans 13 amino acids. The V gene lost 3 bases and the J gene lost 3 bases, with 8 bases spanning the gap. Germline V gene lookup returns CDR1 KGHSH and CDR2 LQKENI. The CDR3 nucleotides read TGTGCCAGCTCACCCAGTCCTGACTATGGCTACACCTTC. Its translation: CASSPSPDYGYTF.

This chain uses TRBV20-1 with TRBJ2-3; D might be TRBD1 (5 bases). This CDR3 is 13 amino acids long. From germline, CDR1 is DFQATT and CDR2 SNEGSKA (reference sequence). The V and J ends lost 3 bases and 2 bases respectively, with 9 bases between them. The CDR3 loop is CSARGPFTDTQYF. The CDR3 nucleotides read TGCAGTGCTAGGGGGCCATTCACAGATACGCAGTATTTT.

J is TRBJ2-7 and V is TRBV7-4, with D perhaps being TRBD1 or TRBD2 (6 bases each). Looked up from germline, CDR1 is SGHVT and CDR2 is SQSDAQ. The CDR3 sequence is 15 residues long. The V and J ends lost 5 bases and 0 bases respectively, with 14 bases between them. DNA for the CDR3: TGTGCCAGCAGCACAGGAGGGGACACCTCCTACGAGCAGTACTTC. Residues: CASSTGGDTSYEQYF.

CDR3 sequence: CASSSMNRGLGSNQPQHF. CDR3 DNA: TGTGCCAGTAGTTCTATGAACAGGGGGCTCGGGAGCAATCAGCCCCAGCATTTT. J is TRBJ1-5 and V is TRBV19; 9 bases match TRBD1. The CDR3 length is 18 residues. Germline assignment: CDR1 LNHDA and CDR2 SQIVND (reference sequence). The junction had 12 bases not matched to a gene; V was cut back by 5 bases and J by 1 base.

V and J are TRBV20-1 and TRBJ1-2; 7 nucleotides match TRBD1. The J segment lost 2 bases and the V segment lost 5 bases, leaving 5 bases of the junction unmatched. Germline loops: CDR1 DFQATT, CDR2 SNEGSKA (reference sequence). The CDR3 sequence is 13 residues long. CDR3 amino acids: CSARTGNNYGYTF. CDR3 nucleotides: TGCAGTGCTCGGACAGGCAACAACTATGGCTACACCTTC.

The chain carries TRBV2 and TRBJ2-3; possible D gene TRBD2, 6 bases. Between the trimmed V and J ends, which lost 10 bases and 0 bases, there was a span of 23 bases. The germline V gene has CDR1 SNHLY and CDR2 FYNNEI. The CDR3 is made up of 17 amino acids. The DNA for the CDR3 is TGTGCCACCCAGCTGGGAATCGGGACTCGGAGCACAGATACGCAGTATTTT. As protein: CATQLGIGTRSTDTQYF.

The CDR3 DNA reads as TGCAGTGCTAGTCCAGGGGGGGGAGAAAAACTGTTTTTT. This codes for CSASPGGGEKLFF. V gene TRBV20-1 combines with J gene TRBJ1-4; TRBD1 aligns across 7 bases. Germline V gives CDR1 DFQATT, CDR2 SNEGSKA (reference sequence). After removal of 3 bases from V and 8 bases from J, the junction contained 6 bases not matched to a gene. The CDR3 runs 13 residues.

Only a few counts were recorded for this clonotype. The chain has TRBV24-1 and TRBJ2-3, with 12 bases matching TRBD2. Germline V gene data show CDR1 as KGHDR and CDR2 as SFDVKD. The ends lost 4 bases at V and 7 bases at J; junction bases unmatched: 8. This CDR3 region has 16 residues. This chain's CDR3 is CATSEPSGGAVHTQYF. The CDR3 nucleotides are TGTGCCACCAGTGAGCCTAGCGGGGGGGCCGTGCATACGCAGTATTTT.

V is TRBV6-1 and J is TRBJ2-5; tentative D call: TRBD1 (6 bases). V was shortened by 3 bases and J by 5 bases, with 10 bases between the two germline ends. The CDR3 runs 13 residues. Germline lookup yields CDR1 MNHNS and CDR2 SASEGT. CDR3 amino acids: CASSDYRDETQYF. The DNA of the CDR3 is TGTGCCAGCAGTGATTACAGGGATGAGACCCAGTACTTC.

CDR3 loop: CASSERGVQGIQYF. The CDR3 DNA reads TGTGCCAGCAGTGAACGAGGGGTTCAGGGGATCCAGTACTTC. The chain combines TRBV6-1 with TRBJ2-5, with D perhaps matching TRBD1 (6 bases). The germline V and J ends were trimmed by 2 bases and 10 bases, with 17 bases remaining between them. Germline loops: CDR1 MNHNS, CDR2 SASEGT. This CDR3 has 14 residues.

The chain carries TRBV27 and TRBJ2-5; 7 bases align to TRBD1. With V trimmed by 5 bases and J by 3 bases, 15 bases remained unmatched. In germline, CDR1 is MNHEY, CDR2 SMNVEV (reference sequence). The CDR3 covers 17 residues. CDR3 in DNA: TGTGCCAGCAGTAATTGTGAGACAGGGTTTTGTGAAGAGACCCAGTACTTC. This gives the protein CASSNCETGFCEETQYF.